Shown below are 15 T cell receptor beta chains from a single sample sequenced in a study of blood T cell repertoires in COVID-19. The method was immunoSEQ multiplex PCR; TCRdb's version includes in-frame clones alone and lacks a portion of them. In the table there are some 150,000 clones, roughly 84% of which are singletons. The sequenced material came from PBMCs or T cells enriched from blood (not recorded which). The receptors come from a woman aged 50 to 60 who had been exposed to COVID-19.

The chain employs TRBV5-6 and TRBJ1-5, with D tentatively TRBD1 (6 bases). The germline V gene encodes CDR1 SGHDT and CDR2 YYEEEE. Deletions cut 0 bases from V and 3 bases from J, with 10 bases between. The CDR3 extends over 15 amino acids. The CDR3 loop reads CASSLGGGPNQPQHF. The CDR3 region has the DNA TGTGCCAGCAGCTTGGGGGGGGGCCCCAATCAGCCCCAGCATTTT.

The rearrangement uses TRBV24-1 and TRBJ2-7, with TRBD2 identical over 16 bases. Germline trimming cut 4 bases from V and 2 bases from J; bases unmatched to any gene: 7. The germline CDR1 and CDR2 sequences are KGHDR and SFDVKD. The CDR3 runs 18 residues. CDR3 residues: CATSDQPGTSGRAYEQYF. Written as DNA, the CDR3 is TGTGCCACCAGTGACCAGCCTGGGACTAGCGGGAGGGCCTACGAGCAGTACTTC.

The chain employs TRBV27 and TRBJ1-5; D is perhaps TRBD1 (5 bases). Trimming shortened V by 6 bases and J by 3 bases, and 12 bases separated the two germline ends. CDR3 length: 14 amino acids. Per the germline V gene, CDR1 is MNHEY and CDR2 is SMNVEV (reference sequence). CDR3: CASSLTGSNQPQHF. CDR3 in DNA: TGTGCCAGCAGCCTTACAGGATCCAATCAGCCCCAGCATTTT.

The V gene is TRBV10-1, the J gene TRBJ2-5; 12 bases map to TRBD2. This CDR3 has 13 residues. Losses at the gene ends were 6 bases for V and 7 bases for J; bases not matched to a gene: 3. Germline lookup yields CDR1 WNHNN and CDR2 SYGVQD (reference sequence). The CDR3 here is CASSETSGGTQYF. The CDR3 DNA reads TGCGCCAGCAGCGAGACTAGCGGGGGGACCCAGTACTTC.

The CDR3 DNA reads as TGTGCCAGTAGTGGCCGACTAGCGGGGCCAGTAGATACGCAGTATTTT. As protein: CASSGRLAGPVDTQYF. The chain links TRBV19 to TRBJ2-3, with TRBD2 matching over 11 bases. The ends lost 5 bases at V and 5 bases at J; junction bases unmatched: 9. The CDR3 runs 16 residues. CDR1 and CDR2 (germline): LNHDA, SQIVND (reference sequence).

This clone was observed once. This sequence joins TRBV9 and TRBJ2-7; weak D call: TRBD1 (5 bases). Germline CDR1 reads SGDLS; CDR2 reads YYNGEE. Between the trimmed V and J ends, which lost 0 bases and 3 bases, there was a span of 7 bases. The CDR3 runs to 13 residues. The CDR3 coding sequence is TGTGCCAGCAGCGTAGGTGACAGCTACGAGCAGTACTTC. It yields the protein CASSVGDSYEQYF.

J is TRBJ2-3 and V is TRBV14, with D possibly matching TRBD2 (6 bases). The germline V gene encodes CDR1 SGHDN and CDR2 FVKESK. Trimming removed 1 base from V and 11 bases from J, with 10 bases in between. This CDR3 has 12 residues. The CDR3 DNA follows: TGTGCCAGCAGCCAAGCGTGGAGGGGGCAGTATTTT. This gives the protein CASSQAWRGQYF.

This clone was detected only a few times. The chain employs TRBV14 and TRBJ2-3, with TRBD2 identical over 11 bases. The CDR3 has 18 amino acids. V was clipped by 0 bases and J by 6 bases; unmatched bases: 11. Looked up from germline, CDR1 is SGHDN and CDR2 is FVKESK. The CDR3 region has the DNA TGTGCCAGCAGCCAAGAAGGATTAGCGGGGGGGCGTGGCGATACGCAGTATTTT. It specifies CASSQEGLAGGRGDTQYF.

This clone occurred a few times. The rearrangement joins TRBV6-2 or TRBV6-3 to TRBJ1-4; TRBD1 matches 7 bases. Germline V CDR1 and CDR2: MNHEY, SVGEGT. Trimming at V came to 6 bases and at J to 6 bases, leaving 7 bases not matched to a gene. The CDR3 has 14 residues. In nucleotides, the CDR3 is TGTGCCAGCAGCCGGACAGGTCGATATGAAAAACTGTTTTTT. This sequence encodes CASSRTGRYEKLFF.

The chain is built from TRBV4-2 and TRBJ2-7, with TRBD1 identical over 10 bases. V was clipped by 4 bases and J by 10 bases; unmatched bases: 4. The CDR3 extends over 12 amino acids. In germline, CDR1 is LGHNA, CDR2 YNFKEQ. CDR3 nucleotides: TGTGCCAGCAGCCGACAGGGGGCGCAACAGTACTTC. It is translated as CASSRQGAQQYF.

The J gene is TRBJ2-1, the V gene TRBV7-6; D unresolved. The length of the CDR3 is 12 residues. Germline CDR1 reads SGHVS; CDR2 reads FNYEAQ. Trimming removed 1 base at V and 10 bases at J, with 8 bases between. The CDR3 DNA reads TGTGCCAGCAGCTTAGGCCCCAGAGAGCAGTTCTTC. This gives the protein CASSLGPREQFF.

This clone was detected a few times. The chain has TRBV19 and TRBJ1-1; D is uncertain. V was shortened by 4 bases and J by 6 bases, with 12 bases between the two germline ends. CDR1 and CDR2 from the germline V gene are LNHDA and SQIVND (reference sequence). The CDR3 loop spans 13 amino acids. The CDR3 region has the DNA TGTGCCAGTAGTACCTTGACTAGATCTGAAGCTTTCTTT. This gives the protein CASSTLTRSEAFF.

V and J are TRBV3-1 (or the pseudogene TRBV3-2) and TRBJ1-1; the D gene is possibly TRBD1 (6 bases). Per germline, CDR1 LGHDT and CDR2 YNNKEL (reference sequence). The CDR3 spans 14 residues. Trimming left V 1 base short and J 1 base short, with 7 bases between. The CDR3 coding sequence is TGTGCCAGCAGCCAAGTACAGGGGAACACTGAAGCTTTCTTT. Translated, it gives CASSQVQGNTEAFF.

CDR3 nucleotides: TGCGCCAGCAGCCAACCCCCAAGTGAGCGGCAAGAGACCCAGTACTTC. Translated, it gives CASSQPPSERQETQYF. This chain connects TRBV4-3 to TRBJ2-5, with D perhaps TRBD2 (5 bases). Trimming shortened V by 2 bases and J by 2 bases, and 15 bases separated the two germline ends. In germline, CDR1 is LGHNA, CDR2 YSLEER. The length of the CDR3 is 16 residues.

The chain is built from TRBV5-4 and TRBJ2-3; 7 nucleotides agree with TRBD2. Trimming took 0 bases from V and 6 from J; bases not matched to a gene: 1. CDR3 length equals 13 residues. Per the germline V gene, CDR1 is SGHNT and CDR2 is YYREEE (reference sequence). This CDR3 is CASSLAGGDTQYF. CDR3 nucleotides: TGTGCCAGCAGCTTGGCCGGGGGGGATACGCAGTATTTT.